The 27 T cell receptor beta chains given below trace back to one sample, sequenced in a study of glioma-infiltrating T cells after dendritic cell vaccination (dated by TCRdb to about 2016). Receptor amplification or capture employed the immunoSEQ multiplex PCR assay. This immuneACCESS table, as held by TCRdb, lists in-frame sequences with V and J called but not all clones. Of the missing ones, under half trace to an unresolved V gene in checked studies; the others have no known cause. This sample lists tens of thousands of clones; 85% to 90% were detected once. The ten most abundant clones make up more than 9.5% of the sample. The starting material was blood, obtained before dendritic cell vaccination. These receptors were collected from a human donor with glioblastoma.

The chain carries TRBV14 and TRBJ2-3, with 8 nucleotides matching TRBD2. The junction had 8 bases not matched to a gene; V was cut back by 0 bases and J by 0 bases. CDR3 size: 18 residues. The germline gives CDR1 SGHDN, CDR2 FVKESK. The DNA of the CDR3 is TGTGCCAGCAGCCAAGAGCCCAGCGGGGGATATAGCACAGATACGCAGTATTTT. Translated: CASSQEPSGGYSTDTQYF.

The chain joins TRBV4-1 to TRBJ1-2; D may be TRBD1 (6 bases). V was clipped by 4 bases and J by 2 bases, with 23 bases between them. The length of the CDR3 is 18 residues. Germline V gene sequence: CDR1 MGHRA, CDR2 YSYEKL. For the CDR3, the DNA is TGCGCCAGCAGCCCGGCCGGCATCAGTGTCAGGGGAAACTATGGCTACACCTTC. Translation: CASSPAGISVRGNYGYTF.

The V call is TRBV9, the J call TRBJ1-3; D remains unclear. The germline V and J ends were trimmed by 4 bases and 1 base, with 12 bases remaining between them. CDR3 size: 15 residues. Germline-derived CDR1 and CDR2 are SGDLS and YYNGEE. DNA of the CDR3: TGTGCCAGCAGCTCCGACGGGGTATCTGGAAACACCATATATTTT. Translating gives CASSSDGVSGNTIYF.

This clone was detected once. The genes are TRBV30 and TRBJ2-5, with TRBD1 matching 7 bases. V dropped 3 bases and J dropped 4; count of bases not matched to a gene: 5. The CDR3 runs 13 residues. Germline assignment: CDR1 GTSNPN and CDR2 SVGIG (reference sequence). The CDR3: CAWRVTGTETQYF. DNA of the CDR3: TGTGCCTGGAGAGTGACAGGGACAGAGACCCAGTACTTC.

The rearrangement joins TRBV7-8 to TRBJ1-1, with D perhaps matching TRBD1 (5 bases). The CDR3 has 12 residues. CDR1 and CDR2 from the germline V gene are SGHVS and FQNEAQ. The CDR3 region is CATGGGGTEAFF. CDR3 nucleotides: TGTGCAACGGGCGGGGGGGGTACTGAAGCTTTCTTT.

CDR3 protein: CASSVWGQGDHEQYF. DNA of the CDR3: TGTGCCAGCAGCGTTTGGGGACAGGGGGACCACGAGCAGTACTTC. The chain is built from TRBV5-6 and TRBJ2-5; 11 positions agree with TRBD1. The closer fit of TRBJ2-7 to the DNA end suggests the J call may be wrong. Per germline, CDR1 SGHDT and CDR2 YYEEEE. CDR3 size: 15 residues.

This rearrangement joins TRBV7-9 to TRBJ2-3; TRBD1 might be the D (5 bases). V was shortened by 3 bases and J by 2 bases, with 6 bases between the two germline ends. CDR3 length: 13 residues. Germline V lookup: CDR1 SEHNR, CDR2 FQNEAQ (reference sequence). CDR3 protein: CASSFRVTDTQYF. CDR3 nucleotide sequence: TGTGCCAGCAGCTTCAGGGTCACAGATACGCAGTATTTT.

The chain carries TRBV18 and TRBJ1-1; D is possibly TRBD1 (6 bases). Trimming took off 3 bases at V and 4 bases at J, with 15 bases between the two ends. Germline V gene data show CDR1 as KGHSH and CDR2 as LQKENI. The length of the CDR3 is 15 residues. The CDR3, as DNA: TGTGCCAGCTCACCCCTACAGGGAAAAGCCACTGAAGCTTTCTTT. It translates to CASSPLQGKATEAFF.

J is TRBJ2-3 and V is TRBV15, with TRBD2 identical over 11 bases. The CDR3 covers 17 residues. V was pared by 1 base and J by 2 bases, with 5 bases of the junction left unmatched. The germline V gene has CDR1 LNHNV and CDR2 YYDKDF (reference sequence). As DNA, the CDR3 is TGTGCCACCAGCAGAGGGGGTAGCGGGAGGGCCACAGATACGCAGTATTTT. Amino acid sequence: CATSRGGSGRATDTQYF.

This chain joins TRBV7-9 and TRBJ1-2; D unresolved. The germline CDR1 and CDR2 sequences are SEHNR and FQNEAQ (reference sequence). The CDR3 has 14 amino acids. Trimming removed 1 base from V and 0 bases from J, with 6 bases in between. CDR3 sequence: CASSLGTANYGYTF. In DNA, the CDR3 is TGTGCCAGCAGCTTAGGCACGGCTAACTATGGCTACACCTTC.

The chain has TRBV2 and TRBJ2-2; D might be TRBD1 (6 bases). Germline CDR1 reads SNHLY; CDR2 reads FYNNEI. V shed 9 bases and J shed 4 bases, with 15 bases lying between them. This CDR3 contains 14 residues. In DNA, the CDR3 is TGTGCCAGTAATCAGGGGCTACCCACCGGGGAGCTGTTTTTT. Protein sequence: CASNQGLPTGELFF.

This clone occurred once. Germline and junction disagree at one end, which may indicate a read error. CDR3 region: CTSSFGGNTEAFF. The CDR3, as DNA: TGCACCAGCAGCTTCGGCGGTAACACTGAAGCTTTCTTT. The chain links TRBV5-1 to TRBJ1-1; no firm D call. The CDR3 is 13 residues long. Germline V gene data show CDR1 as SGHRS and CDR2 as YFSETQ.

The chain is built from TRBV2 and TRBJ1-4; D is unresolved. Trimming stripped 8 bases from V and 0 bases from J, with 13 bases between. The V gene's germline CDR1 is SNHLY and CDR2 FYNNEI. The CDR3 is 15 residues long. The CDR3 is CASFEGGATNEKLFF. CDR3 in DNA: TGTGCCAGCTTCGAGGGTGGGGCAACTAATGAAAAACTGTTTTTT.

This clone was seen a handful of times. The V gene is TRBV19, the J gene TRBJ1-3, with 9 bases matching TRBD1. V lost 6 bases to trimming and J lost 0 bases; unmatched junction nucleotides: 6. Germline V gene sequence: CDR1 LNHDA, CDR2 SQIVND (reference sequence). CDR3 length: 16 residues. The CDR3 spells CASRGDRASSGNTIYF. The CDR3 DNA is TGTGCCAGTAGGGGGGACAGGGCCTCCTCTGGAAACACCATATATTTT.

This chain connects TRBV27 to TRBJ2-5; no clear D. This CDR3 has 13 residues. CDR1 is MNHEY, CDR2 SMNVEV, per germline (reference sequence). V shed 7 bases and J shed 4 bases, with 13 bases lying between them. CDR3 bases: TGTGCCAGCACTCTAATCCCTGGAGAGACCCAGTACTTC. Translation gives CASTLIPGETQYF.

This clone was counted a single time. In the same sample, other DNA sequences code for this CDR3. The chain has TRBV14 and TRBJ1-6, with D possibly TRBD1 on 6 matching bases. With 0 bases removed from V and 0 bases from J, the gap between germline ends came to 21 bases. The CDR3 spans 21 residues. The germline V gene encodes CDR1 SGHDN and CDR2 FVKESK. CDR3: CASSQDLLGGQTPSYNSPLHF. In DNA form, the CDR3 reads TGTGCCAGCAGCCAAGACCTCTTAGGGGGACAAACACCCTCCTATAATTCACCCCTCCACTTT.

The V and J genes are TRBV5-1 and TRBJ2-7; 7 nucleotides align to TRBD1. CDR1 SGHRS and CDR2 YFSETQ come from the germline V gene. This CDR3 is built from 16 residues. The V gene end was trimmed by 4 bases and the J gene end by 2 bases; junction bases not matched to a gene: 12. DNA of the CDR3: TGCGCCAGCAGCCTGCCCTCGACAGGGATTACCTACGAGCAGTACTTC. As protein: CASSLPSTGITYEQYF.

The CDR3 DNA sequence: TGTGCCAGCCGCCGGCGGGGCGCCTCTTCCTACGAGCAGTACTTC. Protein: CASRRRGASSYEQYF. The genes are TRBV5-6 and TRBJ2-7; the D gene is possibly TRBD2 (6 bases). This CDR3 is 15 amino acids long. Trimming removed 7 bases at V and 1 base at J, with 18 bases between. Germline CDR1 is SGHDT and CDR2 is YYEEEE.

This clone was seen just once. This rearrangement joins TRBV7-2 to TRBJ1-2; TRBD1 is a possible D gene (5 bases). The CDR3 consists of 15 residues. Germline CDR1 and CDR2: SGHTA and FQGNSA. V was cut by 0 bases and J by 8 bases, with 16 bases left in between. The CDR3 sequence: CASSLALPGEGGYTF. CDR3 DNA sequence: TGTGCCAGCAGCTTAGCTTTACCGGGGGAGGGAGGCTACACCTTC.

This CDR3 reads CASSSRDRGRDTQYF. The CDR3, as DNA: TGCGCCAGCAGCTCCCGGGACAGGGGGCGGGATACGCAGTATTTT. The chain has TRBV5-1 and TRBJ2-3; 12 bases line up with TRBD1. After removal of 3 bases from V and 6 bases from J, the junction contained 5 bases not matched to a gene. The germline V gene has CDR1 SGHRS and CDR2 YFSETQ. The CDR3 totals 15 residues.

The rearrangement links TRBV11-2 to TRBJ1-1, with 8 nucleotides matching TRBD1. Trimming at V came to 6 bases and at J to 1 base, leaving 4 bases not matched to a gene. Germline V lookup: CDR1 SGHAT, CDR2 FQNNGV. The CDR3 length is 14 residues. The CDR3 DNA reads TGTGCCAGCAGAGGGGACAGGCGGAACACTGAAGCTTTCTTT. This codes for CASRGDRRNTEAFF.

The genes are TRBV11-3 and TRBJ2-1; D is unresolved. Per germline, CDR1 SGHNT and CDR2 YENEEA. The CDR3 length is 14 residues. V was clipped by 2 bases and J by 10 bases, with 15 bases between them. CDR3 sequence: CASSLSVSPREQFF. The CDR3, as DNA: TGTGCCAGCAGCTTATCGGTCTCACCGCGCGAGCAGTTCTTC.

This chain uses TRBV5-1 with TRBJ2-7; TRBD1 matches at 11 bases. J was trimmed by 7 bases and V by 2 bases; bases with no gene match: 11. The CDR3 totals 16 residues. The germline gives CDR1 SGHRS, CDR2 YFSETQ. Here the CDR3 reads CASSLNLGQGAREQYF. Here the CDR3 DNA reads TGCGCCAGCAGCTTAAACCTTGGACAGGGGGCGAGGGAGCAGTACTTC. Looking up the rest from reference TRBV5-1 and TRBJ2-7 gives the full variable domain: KAGVTQTPRYLIKTRGQQVTLSCSPISGHRSVSWYQQTPGQGLQFLFEYFSETQRNKGNFPGRFSGRQFSNSRSEMNVSTLELGDSALYLCASSLNLGQGAREQYFGPGTRLTVT.

The rearrangement uses TRBV4-1 and TRBJ2-5; possibly TRBD2 for D (7 bases). The CDR3 spans 15 residues. Germline assignment: CDR1 MGHRA and CDR2 YSYEKL. V was cut by 1 base and J by 5 bases, with 14 bases left in between. CDR3 nucleotides: TGCGCCAGCAGCCAAGGAGGGGGGGGCTGGGAGACCCAGTACTTC. Residues: CASSQGGGGWETQYF.

The CDR3 loop reads CAWSDRGHTEAFF. CDR3 DNA: TGTGCCTGGAGTGACAGGGGGCACACTGAAGCTTTCTTT. The V call is TRBV30, the J call TRBJ1-1, with 9 bases matching TRBD1. CDR1 GTSNPN and CDR2 SVGIG come from the germline V gene (reference sequence). Trimming took 1 base from V and 3 from J; bases not matched to a gene: 0. The CDR3 consists of 13 residues.

The CDR3 DNA is TGTGCCAGCAGCTTAATCCTAGCGGGAGGGGGCGAGCAGTACTTC. It is translated as CASSLILAGGGEQYF. The V gene is TRBV7-2, the J gene TRBJ2-7, with 12 bases lining up with TRBD2. The CDR3 runs to 15 residues. Germline V gives CDR1 SGHTA, CDR2 FQGNSA. V lost 2 bases, J lost 6 bases, and 5 bases stayed unmatched.

The chain recombines TRBV27 with TRBJ2-5; TRBD2 agrees at 10 bases. From germline, CDR1 is MNHEY and CDR2 SMNVEV (reference sequence). J lost 5 bases, V lost 5 bases, and 8 bases had no gene match. The CDR3 runs to 15 residues. This chain's CDR3 is CASSATLAGEETQYF. The CDR3 DNA follows: TGTGCCAGCAGTGCCACCCTAGCGGGGGAGGAGACCCAGTACTTC.